Listed below are T cell receptor beta chains from one sample, sequenced in a study of blood T cell repertoires in COVID-19. TCRdb's copy holds only in-frame clones and misses some; the assay was immunoSEQ multiplex PCR. This table has more than 200,000 clones, 84% appearing once. The sample was peripheral blood. These receptors were obtained from a man in his 60s with acute or convalescent COVID-19. Both conserved end residues are part of each CDR3. A D gene is named only where the DNA matches it firmly. The size field is filled for only some rows; it gives once, few, many or a size class.

CDR3aa	CDR3nt	abundance	j_gene	d_gene	len	v_gene
CASSPFSSGANVLTF	TGTGCCAGCAGCCCATTTAGCTCTGGGGCCAACGTCCTGACTTTC	few	TRBJ2-6	-	15	TRBV5-4
CASSELSRGGGHEQYF	TGTGCCAGCAGTGAACTTAGCAGAGGGGGCGGGCACGAGCAGTACTTC	-	TRBJ2-7	TRBD1	16	TRBV2
CASSQGATANEAFF	TGCGCCAGCAGCCAAGGGGCGACAGCGAATGAAGCTTTCTTT	once	TRBJ1-1	-	14	TRBV4-1
CASSLGREYEQYF	TGTGCCAGCAGCTTAGGCCGCGAATACGAGCAGTACTTC	-	TRBJ2-7	-	13	TRBV13
CSATSGHEQFF	TGCAGTGCCACTAGCGGCCATGAGCAGTTCTTC	-	TRBJ2-1	TRBD2	11	TRBV20-1
CASSQGGYEQYF	TGCGCCAGCAGCCAAGGAGGCTACGAGCAGTACTTC	once	TRBJ2-7	-	12	TRBV5-1
CASSLDGGSNQPQHF	TGTGCCAGCAGCTTAGATGGAGGTAGCAATCAGCCCCAGCATTTT	-	TRBJ1-5	-	15	TRBV7-9
CASSLTGRGELFF	TGTGCCAGCAGCTTGACAGGGCGCGGGGAGCTGTTTTTT	-	TRBJ2-2	TRBD1	13	TRBV11-2
CASSGRTGNNEQFF	TGTGCCAGCAGCGGCCGGACAGGGAACAATGAGCAGTTCTTC	-	TRBJ2-1	TRBD1	14	TRBV5-4
CASSQDWRSSYNEQFF	TGCGCCAGCAGCCAAGATTGGCGGAGCTCCTACAATGAGCAGTTCTTC	-	TRBJ2-1	-	16	TRBV4-3
CASSTGTGDTDTQYF	TGTGCCAGCAGCACCGGGACAGGGGACACAGATACGCAGTATTTT	-	TRBJ2-3	TRBD1	15	TRBV7-3
CASSFFYEQYF	TGTGCCAGCAGTTTCTTCTACGAGCAGTACTTC	-	TRBJ2-7	-	11	TRBV12-3/TRBV12-4
CASSVEAGAYEQYF	TGTGCCAGCAGCGTAGAGGCAGGGGCCTACGAGCAGTACTTC	-	TRBJ2-7	-	14	TRBV9
CAISNSGQGVYGYTF	TGTGCCATCAGTAATTCGGGACAGGGAGTCTATGGCTACACCTTC	-	TRBJ1-2	TRBD1	15	TRBV10-3
CASSPGQGSYNEQFF	TGTGCCAGCAGCCCGGGACAGGGCTCCTACAATGAGCAGTTCTTC	-	TRBJ2-1	TRBD1	15	TRBV6-2/TRBV6-3
CASSLGTSAYNEQFF	TGTGCCAGCAGCTTAGGCACTAGCGCCTACAATGAGCAGTTCTTC	once	TRBJ2-1	TRBD2	15	TRBV11-3
CASSPRQAGGLTDTQYF	TGTGCCAGTAGCCCCCGGCAAGCGGGGGGCCTCACAGATACGCAGTATTTT	-	TRBJ2-3	TRBD2	17	TRBV19
CASSSGQGNYGYTF	TGTGCCAGTTCCTCGGGACAGGGAAACTATGGCTACACCTTC	-	TRBJ1-2	TRBD1	14	TRBV6-5
CASSRNRGTNGYTF	TGTGCCAGCAGTCGTAACAGGGGCACGAATGGCTACACCTTC	-	TRBJ1-2	TRBD1	14	TRBV6-2/TRBV6-3
CASSFPGLAGGPSSYNEQFF	TGTGCCAGCAGCTTTCCGGGACTAGCGGGAGGACCTAGCTCCTACAATGAGCAGTTCTTC	once	TRBJ2-1	TRBD2	20	TRBV7-3
CASSWTSSVGEQYF	TGCGCCAGCAGCTGGACTAGCTCTGTGGGCGAGCAGTACTTC	-	TRBJ2-7	TRBD2	14	TRBV5-1
CASETGPYNEQFF	TGTGCCAGCGAGACAGGGCCCTACAATGAGCAGTTCTTC	-	TRBJ2-1	TRBD1	13	TRBV5-4
CASSYPQGAESPLHF	TGTGCCAGCAGCTACCCTCAGGGGGCAGAATCACCCCTCCACTTT	-	TRBJ1-6	TRBD1	15	TRBV7-8
CASRLQGLAGGTNEQFF	TGTGCCAGCAGGTTACAAGGGCTAGCGGGAGGAACCAATGAGCAGTTCTTC	-	TRBJ2-1	TRBD2	17	TRBV25-1
CAISDFREQSTDTQYF	TGTGCCATCAGTGATTTCCGGGAACAGAGCACAGATACGCAGTATTTT	-	TRBJ2-3	-	16	TRBV10-3
CATQGSGNTIYF	TGTGCCACCCAGGGGTCTGGAAACACCATATATTTT	-	TRBJ1-3	-	12	TRBV10-3
CASSAPLAMNTGELFF	TGTGCCAGCAGCGCGCCACTAGCGATGAACACCGGGGAGCTGTTTTTT	-	TRBJ2-2	TRBD2	16	TRBV11-2
CSASKAGRSSYEQYF	TGCAGTGCTAGTAAGGCTGGTAGGAGCTCCTACGAGCAGTACTTC	-	TRBJ2-7	-	15	TRBV20-1
CASSIDSARADTQYF	TGTGCCAGCAGTATAGATAGCGCCCGAGCAGATACGCAGTATTTT	-	TRBJ2-3	-	15	TRBV6-4